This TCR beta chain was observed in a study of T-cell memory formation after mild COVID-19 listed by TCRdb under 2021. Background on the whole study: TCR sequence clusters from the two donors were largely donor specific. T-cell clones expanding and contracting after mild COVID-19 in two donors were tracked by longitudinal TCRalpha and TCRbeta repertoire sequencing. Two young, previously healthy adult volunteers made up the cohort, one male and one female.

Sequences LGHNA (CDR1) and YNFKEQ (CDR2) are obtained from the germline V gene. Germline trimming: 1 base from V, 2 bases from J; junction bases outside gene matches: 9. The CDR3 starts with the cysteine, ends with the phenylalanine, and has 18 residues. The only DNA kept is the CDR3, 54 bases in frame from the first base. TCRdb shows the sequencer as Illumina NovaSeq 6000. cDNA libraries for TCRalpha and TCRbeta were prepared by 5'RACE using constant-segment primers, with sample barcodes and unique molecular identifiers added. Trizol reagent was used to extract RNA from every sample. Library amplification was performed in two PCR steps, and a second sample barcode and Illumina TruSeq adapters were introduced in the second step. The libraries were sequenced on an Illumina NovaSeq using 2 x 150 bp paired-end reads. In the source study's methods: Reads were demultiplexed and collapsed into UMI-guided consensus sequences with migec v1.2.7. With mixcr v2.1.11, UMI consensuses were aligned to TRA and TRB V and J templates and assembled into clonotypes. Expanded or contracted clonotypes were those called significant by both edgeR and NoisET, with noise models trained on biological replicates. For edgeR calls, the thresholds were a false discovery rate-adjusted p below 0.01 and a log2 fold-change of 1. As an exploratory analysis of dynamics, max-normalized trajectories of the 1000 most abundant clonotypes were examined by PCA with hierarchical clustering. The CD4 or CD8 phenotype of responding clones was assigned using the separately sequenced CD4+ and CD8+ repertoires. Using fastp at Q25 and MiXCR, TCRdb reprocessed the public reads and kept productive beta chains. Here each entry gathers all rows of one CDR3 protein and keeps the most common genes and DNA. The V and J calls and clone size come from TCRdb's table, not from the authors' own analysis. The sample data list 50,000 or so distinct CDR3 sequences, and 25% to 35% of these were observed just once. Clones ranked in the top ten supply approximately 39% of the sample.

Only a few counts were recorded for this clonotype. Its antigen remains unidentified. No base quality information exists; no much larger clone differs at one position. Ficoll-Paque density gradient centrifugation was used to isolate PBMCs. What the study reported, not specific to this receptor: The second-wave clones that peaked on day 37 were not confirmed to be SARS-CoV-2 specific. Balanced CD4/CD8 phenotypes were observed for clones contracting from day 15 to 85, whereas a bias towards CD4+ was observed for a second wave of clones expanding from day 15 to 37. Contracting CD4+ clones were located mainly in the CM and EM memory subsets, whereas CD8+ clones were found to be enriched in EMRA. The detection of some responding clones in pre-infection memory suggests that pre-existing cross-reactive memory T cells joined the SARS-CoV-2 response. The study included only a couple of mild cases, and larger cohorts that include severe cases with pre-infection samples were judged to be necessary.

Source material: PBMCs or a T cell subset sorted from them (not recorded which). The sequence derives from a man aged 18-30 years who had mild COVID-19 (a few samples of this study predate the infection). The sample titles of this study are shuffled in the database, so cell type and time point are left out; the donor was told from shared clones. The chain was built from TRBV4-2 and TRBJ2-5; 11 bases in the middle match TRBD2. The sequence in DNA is TGTGCCAGCAGCCAAGTAGTAGCGGGGGGGCCTGGACAAGAGACCCAGTACTTC. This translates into CASSQVVAGGPGQETQYF.